A single T cell receptor (beta chain) is shown here with its context. The antigen is unknown. Constant-segment-primed 5'RACE gave TCR alpha and TCR beta cDNA libraries with sample barcodes and UMIs. TCRdb redid the calling of the 5' RACE reads with MiXCR, one entry per CDR3 protein. The sample has about 57,000 distinct CDR3 sequences; 10% to 15% are singletons. These data come from a study of T-cell memory formation after mild COVID-19. Study-wide findings and caveats: Detection of some responders pre-infection suggested pre-existing cross-reactive memory T cells participated.

Trimming cost V 4 bases and J 4 bases; bases outside gene matches: 2. CDR1 SGHKS and CDR2 YYEKEE come from the germline V gene (reference sequence). The CDR3 contains 13 residues. This receptor was taken from a man between 18 and 29 years old who had mild COVID-19 (a few samples of this study predate the infection). Cell type and time point are not known. The chain carries TRBV5-5 and TRBJ1-5; 7 bases match TRBD1. Specimen: PBMCs or a T cell subset sorted from them (not recorded which). The CDR3: CASSRTGNQPQHF. The CDR3 region has the DNA TGTGCCAGCAGCAGGACAGGTAATCAGCCCCAGCATTTT. Variable domain in full (rest from reference TRBV5-5 and TRBJ1-5): DAGVTQSPTHLIKTRGQQVTLRCSPISGHKSVSWYQQVLGQGPQFIFQYYEKEERGRGNFPDRFSARQFPNYSSELNVNALLLGDSALYLCASSRTGNQPQHFGDGTRLSIL.